The TCR beta chain described here comes from a study of cytomegalovirus exposure and HLA in healthy donors. A word on this clone: Antigen: not known.

The study, taken as a whole, reports: Association of a missense DCLRE1C variant with TCR beta V- and J-gene trimming was reported in a later analysis.

PCR used 60 Vbeta primers and 13 Jbeta primers. Measured with immunoSEQ multiplex PCR; TCRdb has only the in-frame clones, and not every one. The profile covers 150,000 or so clones, with approximately 80% appearing a single time and more than 6% taken by the ten largest. Trimming removed 3 bases from V and 2 bases from J, with 13 bases in between. Germline V gives CDR1 MNHNS, CDR2 SASEGT. The CDR3 has 15 amino acids. The material sequenced was PBMCs. The gene calls are TRBV6-1 and TRBJ1-2; no firm D call. The source is a woman aged 40 to 50 in good health and CMV-seropositive. The CDR3: CASSDVPRGNYGYTF. In DNA form, the CDR3 reads TGTGCCAGCAGTGATGTCCCTCGGGGAAACTATGGCTACACCTTC.